This TCR beta chain was observed in a study of T cells in Graves' hyperthyroidism and ophthalmopathy. Patients having uncontrolled infection, another autoimmune disease, pregnancy or lactation were not included. Amplification of TCR beta CDR3 regions was performed using RNA transcripts as template. TCR CDR3 underwent first-round RT-PCR with the HTBI primer set. TCRdb passed the multiplex PCR reads through MiXCR, listing each CDR3 protein once. This table holds about half a million distinct CDR3 sequences, roughly a quarter found once. Ten or more counts support this clonotype. Germline lookup yields CDR1 SGDLS and CDR2 YYNGEE. V shed 1 base and J shed 3 bases, with 16 bases lying between them. CDR3 size: 16 residues.

Sequenced input: blood. This chain connects TRBV9 to TRBJ1-2, with D perhaps matching TRBD1 (5 bases). The TCR originated in a woman aged 25 to 39 with Graves' ophthalmopathy. CDR3 DNA: TGTGCCAGCAGCGTAATCCCTACAGGAATTCACTATGGCTACACCTTC. Protein sequence: CASSVIPTGIHYGYTF. Drawing the rest from reference TRBV9 and TRBJ1-2, the complete variable domain is DSGVTQTPKHLITATGQRVTLRCSPRSGDLSVYWYQQSLDQGLQFLIQYYNGEERAKGNILERFSAQQFPDLHSELNLSSLELGDSALYFCASSVIPTGIHYGYTFGSGTRLTVV.